The 30 T cell receptor beta chains given below trace back to one sample, sequenced in a study of cytomegalovirus exposure and HLA in healthy donors (dated by TCRdb to 2015 to 2018). Receptors were amplified or captured by the immunoSEQ multiplex PCR assay. A mixture of 60 forward primers for TCR Vbeta segments and 13 reverse primers for TCR Jbeta segments was used in the multiplex PCR. TCRdb stores this immuneACCESS table with in-frame sequences only. Part of the clones is absent; in the studies checked, under half of the shortfall reflects unresolved V genes, and no reason is known for the rest. The table for this sample lists 150,000 to 180,000 clones; roughly four fifths of them were counted only once. Under 1.5% of the sample is taken by the ten largest. Sequences were obtained from PBMCs. These receptor sequences come from a man aged 18-30 years in good health and CMV-seronegative.

The chain links TRBV7-2 to TRBJ2-3, with 7 bases lining up with TRBD1. The germline gives CDR1 SGHTA, CDR2 FQGNSA. V lost 6 bases and J lost 0; bases outside the gene matches: 9. The CDR3 has 16 residues. CDR3 region: CASSTTGTASTDTQYF. The CDR3 region has the DNA TGTGCCAGCAGTACTACCGGGACAGCTAGCACAGATACGCAGTATTTT.

The rearrangement joins TRBV25-1 to TRBJ2-1; TRBD1 matches 10 bases. CDR3 length: 17 amino acids. Per the germline V gene, CDR1 is MGHDK and CDR2 is SYGVNS. Germline trimming cut 4 bases from V and 4 bases from J; bases unmatched to any gene: 10. CDR3 coding DNA: TGTGCCAGCAGTGCCACCCCGGGACAGGGGCTTTACAATGAGCAGTTCTTC. Amino acids: CASSATPGQGLYNEQFF.

This clone was counted once. The chain is built from TRBV4-3 and TRBJ2-1; 8 bases agree with TRBD1. The CDR3 totals 13 residues. The V segment lost 4 bases and the J segment 9 bases; nucleotides outside the gene matches: 5. Germline CDR1 reads LGHNA; CDR2 reads YSLEER. CDR3 region: CASSLGQGSEQFF. The CDR3 region has the DNA TGCGCCAGCAGCCTAGGACAGGGCAGTGAGCAGTTCTTC.

The rearrangement uses TRBV27 and TRBJ2-7; TRBD2 is a possible D gene (5 bases). The germline gives CDR1 MNHEY, CDR2 SMNVEV (reference sequence). Trimming removed 5 bases at V and 6 bases at J, with 11 bases between. CDR3 size: 12 residues. For the CDR3, the DNA is TGTGCCAGCAGTACCGCAGGAGGCGAGCAGTACTTC. This encodes CASSTAGGEQYF.

This clone was seen only once. The rearrangement joins TRBV27 to TRBJ1-5, with 8 bases identical to TRBD1. The CDR3 has 13 residues. V lost 9 bases to trimming and J lost 5 bases; unmatched junction nucleotides: 6. CDR1 is MNHEY and CDR2 is SMNVEV in the germline V gene (reference sequence). CDR3 sequence reads: CASRGTGDQPQHF. For the CDR3, the DNA is TGTGCCAGTAGAGGGACAGGCGATCAGCCCCAGCATTTT.

This chain uses TRBV4-3 with TRBJ1-2, with a weak D call TRBD1 (6 bases). CDR3 length: 15 residues. The germline gives CDR1 LGHNA, CDR2 YSLEER. V gave up 0 bases and J gave up 3 bases, with 11 bases separating them. The DNA for the CDR3 is TGCGCCAGCAGCCAAGAATGGGACATCTACTATGGCTACACCTTC. This codes for CASSQEWDIYYGYTF.

V usage is TRBV19 and J usage is TRBJ1-5; the D is unclear. The CDR3 is made up of 15 amino acids. CDR1 is LNHDA and CDR2 is SQIVND in the germline V gene (reference sequence). With 2 bases removed from V and 5 bases from J, the gap between germline ends came to 13 bases. CDR3 sequence reads: CASSIHRGNYQPQHF. CDR3 nucleotide sequence: TGTGCCAGTAGTATACATCGGGGAAATTATCAGCCCCAGCATTTT.

The chain joins TRBV9 to TRBJ2-3; 9 bases fit TRBD2. The V and J ends lost 4 bases and 4 bases, in that order; junction bases with no gene match: 7. Per germline, CDR1 SGDLS and CDR2 YYNGEE. There are 15 residues in the CDR3. CDR3 sequence reads: CASSPGTSNADTQYF. DNA for the CDR3: TGTGCCAGCAGCCCGGGGACTAGCAACGCAGATACGCAGTATTTT.

The V call is TRBV7-2, the J call TRBJ2-7; 8 nucleotides match TRBD2. This CDR3 has 14 amino acids. Per the germline V gene, CDR1 is SGHTA and CDR2 is FQGNSA. With 5 bases clipped from V and 1 base from J, the junction kept 4 bases outside the gene matches. In DNA, the CDR3 is TGTGCCAGCAGCCTTAGCGGGATGTCCTACGAGCAGTACTTC. Residues: CASSLSGMSYEQYF.

This clone was seen a few times. The chain uses TRBV19 and TRBJ1-1; no definite D call. The CDR3 length is 12 residues. Germline values: CDR1 LNHDA, CDR2 SQIVND (reference sequence). Trimming removed 9 bases at V and 7 bases at J, with 15 bases between. The CDR3 DNA sequence: TGTGCCAGCTTCCGGAGCCCCTTTGAAGCTTTCTTT. Translation: CASFRSPFEAFF.

There are a few counts of this clone. For the CDR3, the DNA is TGCGCCAGCAGCTCTGGGGACAGCTACGAGCAGTACTTC. Amino acids: CASSSGDSYEQYF. The rearrangement joins TRBV5-1 to TRBJ2-7, with 7 positions matching TRBD1. The CDR3 covers 13 residues. Germline lookup yields CDR1 SGHRS and CDR2 YFSETQ. The V gene end was trimmed by 3 bases and the J gene end by 3 bases; junction bases not matched to a gene: 3. The full variable domain, its missing parts supplied by reference TRBV5-1 and TRBJ2-7, is KAGVTQTPRYLIKTRGQQVTLSCSPISGHRSVSWYQQTPGQGLQFLFEYFSETQRNKGNFPGRFSGRQFSNSRSEMNVSTLELGDSALYLCASSSGDSYEQYFGPGTRLTVT.

This chain uses TRBV5-1 with TRBJ1-4, with 10 nucleotides matching TRBD1. With 0 bases clipped from V and 5 bases from J, the junction kept 4 bases outside the gene matches. Germline V gene sequence: CDR1 SGHRS, CDR2 YFSETQ. The CDR3 sequence is 16 residues long. CDR3 residues: CASSLGATGGNEKLFF. DNA for the CDR3: TGCGCCAGCAGCTTGGGGGCGACAGGGGGCAATGAAAAACTGTTTTTT.

The rearrangement uses TRBV18 and TRBJ2-2, with D tentatively TRBD2 (6 bases). V lost 2 bases and J lost 1, with 20 bases in between. Germline lookup yields CDR1 KGHSH and CDR2 LQKENI. The CDR3 is 19 residues long. CDR3 nucleotide sequence: TGTGCCAGCTCACCATTTGGGGGGAACAGGCGGTTGAACACCGGGGAGCTGTTTTTT. Residues: CASSPFGGNRRLNTGELFF.

This clone was seen a few times. The chain links TRBV6-1 to TRBJ2-5, with 7 positions matching TRBD1. The germline gives CDR1 MNHNS, CDR2 SASEGT. The ends lost 5 bases at V and 2 bases at J; junction bases unmatched: 5. The CDR3 sequence is 14 residues long. The CDR3 is CASSSTGAQETQYF. The CDR3 DNA is TGTGCCAGCAGTTCTACAGGGGCGCAAGAGACCCAGTACTTC.

This clone was found a few times. The chain employs TRBV25-1 and TRBJ2-7, with 7 nucleotides matching TRBD2. The CDR3 has 16 residues. The V and J ends lost 2 bases and 4 bases, in that order; junction bases with no gene match: 11. Germline CDR1 MGHDK, CDR2 SYGVNS. The DNA for the CDR3 is TGTGCCAGCAGTGAAGCCGGGACTAAGAGAGGGTACGAGCAGTACTTC. Protein product: CASSEAGTKRGYEQYF.

The chain combines TRBV18 with TRBJ2-5; 7 nucleotides align to TRBD2. Germline V CDR1 and CDR2: KGHSH, LQKENI. The CDR3 is made up of 18 amino acids. Losses at the gene ends were 1 base for V and 5 bases for J; bases not matched to a gene: 16. CDR3 amino acids: CASSPRSLSPAGLETQYF. The CDR3 DNA is TGTGCCAGCTCACCACGAAGCTTAAGTCCAGCGGGATTGGAGACCCAGTACTTC.

This sequence joins TRBV30 and TRBJ2-1; D is unclear. Germline V gives CDR1 GTSNPN, CDR2 SVGIG (reference sequence). V shed 0 bases and J shed 9 bases, with 3 bases lying between them. The CDR3 covers 10 residues. CDR3 in amino acids: CAWSVFEQFF. Written as DNA, the CDR3 is TGTGCCTGGAGTGTCTTTGAGCAGTTCTTC.

The chain couples TRBV4-1 to TRBJ2-7, with 8 bases aligning to TRBD1. J gave up 4 bases and V 0 bases, and 5 bases lay outside the gene matches. CDR1 is MGHRA, CDR2 YSYEKL, per germline. The CDR3 covers 15 residues. CDR3 region: CASSQDQGTGYEQYF. The CDR3 bases are TGCGCCAGCAGCCAAGATCAAGGGACAGGTTACGAGCAGTACTTC.

This chain links TRBV14 with TRBJ1-4; 9 nucleotides align to TRBD1. CDR3 size: 19 residues. Germline V lookup: CDR1 SGHDN, CDR2 FVKESK. V shed 2 bases, J shed 7 bases, and the junction held 17 bases outside the gene matches. CDR3 sequence reads: CASSQSESAVGQGFEKLFF. CDR3 coding DNA: TGTGCCAGCAGCCAATCTGAATCGGCGGTGGGACAGGGTTTTGAAAAACTGTTTTTT. Drawing the rest from reference TRBV14 and TRBJ1-4, the complete variable domain is EAGVTQFPSHSVIEKGQTVTLRCDPISGHDNLYWYRRVMGKEIKFLLHFVKESKQDESGMPNNRFLAERTGGTYSTLKVQPAELEDSGVYFCASSQSESAVGQGFEKLFFGSGTQLSVL.

The chain combines TRBV7-2 with TRBJ2-3, with TRBD2 identical over 10 bases. Germline V gives CDR1 SGHTA, CDR2 FQGNSA. CDR3 size: 15 residues. Trimming cost V 5 bases and J 4 bases; bases outside gene matches: 6. Here the CDR3 reads CASSPLAGVADTQYF. The DNA for the CDR3 is TGTGCCAGCAGCCCCCTAGCGGGAGTAGCAGATACGCAGTATTTT.

The rearrangement uses TRBV7-2 and TRBJ2-2; maybe TRBD2 (5 bases). Trimming pared 4 bases from V and 6 bases from J, leaving 9 bases between. CDR1 is SGHTA, CDR2 FQGNSA, per germline. CDR3 length equals 13 residues. CDR3 DNA: TGTGCCAGCAGCTGGACTGGCGCCGGGGAGCTGTTTTTT. This gives the protein CASSWTGAGELFF.

This clone was seen just once. The chain joins TRBV7-2 to TRBJ2-1; D is possibly TRBD2 (5 bases). V was clipped by 3 bases and J by 4 bases, with 13 bases between them. The CDR3 loop spans 15 amino acids. Looked up from germline, CDR1 is SGHTA and CDR2 is FQGNSA. CDR3 sequence reads: CASSLLSSPYNEQFF. In DNA form, the CDR3 reads TGTGCCAGCAGCTTGCTCTCTAGCCCATACAATGAGCAGTTCTTC.

The genes are TRBV28 and TRBJ2-1, with 8 bases identical to TRBD2. The V and J ends lost 11 bases and 9 bases, in that order; junction bases with no gene match: 12. The CDR3 runs to 13 residues. The germline gives CDR1 MDHEN, CDR2 SYDVKM. The CDR3 nucleotides read TGTGCCGTCAGGCGAGCGGGAGTGGGTGAGCAGTTCTTC. Its protein is CAVRRAGVGEQFF.

The V and J genes are TRBV5-1 and TRBJ2-5; 7 positions agree with TRBD1. The CDR3 has 14 residues. The ends lost 3 bases at V and 0 bases at J; junction bases unmatched: 2. CDR1 is SGHRS, CDR2 YFSETQ, per germline. CDR3 nucleotide sequence: TGCGCCAGCAGCTCCGGACAGGACCAAGAGACCCAGTACTTC. Residues: CASSSGQDQETQYF.

The chain is built from TRBV27 and TRBJ2-5; 7 bases map to TRBD2. With the DNA end fitting TRBJ2-7 better, the J assignment may be wrong. The CDR3 runs to 15 residues. The V gene's germline CDR1 is MNHEY and CDR2 SMNVEV (reference sequence). Here the CDR3 DNA reads TGTGCCAGCAGTTTATTGCGACTAGCCTTCTACGAGCAGTACTTC. Its protein is CASSLLRLAFYEQYF.

This rearrangement joins TRBV7-2 to TRBJ2-5; D perhaps matches TRBD2 (5 bases). Germline loops: CDR1 SGHTA, CDR2 FQGNSA. The ends were cut back, 5 bases at V and 4 bases at J, with 17 bases in the middle. The length of the CDR3 is 15 residues. The CDR3 here is CASSLLVVRGETQYF. In nucleotides, the CDR3 is TGTGCCAGCAGCCTTCTAGTGGTCCGGGGAGAGACCCAGTACTTC.

The V gene is TRBV4-3, the J gene TRBJ2-2, with 10 bases lining up with TRBD1. Germline trimming cut 1 base from V and 4 bases from J; bases unmatched to any gene: 15. The CDR3 loop spans 20 amino acids. Germline assignment: CDR1 LGHNA and CDR2 YSLEER. The CDR3 spells CASSQVGTGEGRGGTGELFF. The CDR3 region has the DNA TGCGCCAGCAGCCAAGTTGGGACAGGGGAGGGCCGAGGGGGCACCGGGGAGCTGTTTTTT.

The V and J genes are TRBV19 and TRBJ2-7; 10 bases map to TRBD2. Germline lookup yields CDR1 LNHDA and CDR2 SQIVND (reference sequence). The CDR3 has 17 residues. Unmatched junction bases numbered 8, after V lost 3 bases and J lost 0 bases. CDR3 protein: CASSMLRASGSSYEQYF. The DNA for the CDR3 is TGTGCCAGTAGTATGCTCCGTGCTAGCGGGAGCTCCTACGAGCAGTACTTC.

The chain joins TRBV27 to TRBJ2-1, with 8 bases identical to TRBD2. Unmatched junction bases numbered 5, after V lost 1 base and J lost 3 bases. Germline V gives CDR1 MNHEY, CDR2 SMNVEV (reference sequence). CDR3 length: 16 residues. The CDR3 region has the DNA TGTGCCAGCAGTTTATGGAACGGGAGGGGCTACAATGAGCAGTTCTTC. It is translated as CASSLWNGRGYNEQFF.

The chain joins TRBV7-2 to TRBJ1-5; 8 bases agree with TRBD1. V was pared by 5 bases and J by 6 bases, with 21 bases of the junction left unmatched. Germline values: CDR1 SGHTA, CDR2 FQGNSA. This CDR3 has 19 amino acids. In DNA form, the CDR3 reads TGTGCCAGCAGCACCCCGGACAGGGAGACCCCGGAGTCCAGTCAGCCCCAGCATTTT. Its translation is CASSTPDRETPESSQPQHF.